The rows below give T cell receptor beta chains drawn from one sample of a study of CD8 T cells in Susac syndrome. In TCRdb, the immunoSEQ multiplex PCR reads were re-called with MiXCR into one record per CDR3 protein. The data show under 200,000 distinct CDR3 sequences, around 94% seen once. Material for sequencing was CD4+ T cells from PBMCs. Every receptor here comes from a human donor in good health. Each CDR3 is given with its conserved first and last residue. Fields, in order: CDR3 length, V gene, D gene, J gene, CDR3 protein, CDR3 DNA. The D gene is left open where the match is weak.

14	TRBV30	NA	TRBJ1-6	CAWRLQGIGSPLHF	TGTGCCTGGAGACTCCAGGGGATCGGCTCACCCCTCCACTTT
15	TRBV7-2	TRBD2	TRBJ2-2	CASSVTSGGTGELFF	TGTGCCAGCAGCGTTACTAGCGGGGGGACCGGGGAGCTGTTTTTT
13	TRBV30	NA	TRBJ1-1	CAWSVKPNTEAFF	TGTGCCTGGAGTGTAAAACCGAACACTGAAGCTTTCTTT
14	TRBV27	NA	TRBJ1-1	CASSWQGRDTEAFF	TGTGCCAGCAGTTGGCAGGGACGGGACACTGAAGCTTTCTTT
13	TRBV12-3/TRBV12-4	NA	TRBJ2-7	CATSRQARGEQYF	TGTGCCACCTCCCGACAGGCCCGCGGCGAGCAGTACTTC
13	TRBV5-6	NA	TRBJ1-3	CASTLRSGNTIYF	TGTGCCAGCACCCTCCGCTCTGGAAACACCATATATTTT
17	TRBV3-1	TRBD1	TRBJ1-1	CASSQEYAAGGRTEAFF	TGTGCCAGCAGCCAAGAGTACGCCGCAGGGGGTCGCACTGAAGCTTTCTTT
15	TRBV7-9	NA	TRBJ1-4	CASSATRGRTEKLFF	TGTGCCAGCAGCGCAACACGGGGACGGACGGAAAAACTGTTTTTT
14	TRBV7-2	NA	TRBJ1-1	CASSFAGRGTEAFF	TGTGCCAGCAGCTTTGCAGGGAGGGGGACTGAAGCTTTCTTT
14	TRBV7-9	NA	TRBJ2-7	CASSSIHSSYEQYF	TGTGCCAGCAGCTCGATACACAGCTCCTACGAGCAGTACTTC
14	TRBV30	NA	TRBJ1-5	CAYSRATSNQPQHF	TGTGCCTATTCGAGGGCCACTAGCAATCAGCCCCAGCATTTT
16	TRBV12-3/TRBV12-4	TRBD1	TRBJ1-5	CASSSRTGANNQPQHF	TGTGCCAGCAGTTCTCGGACAGGGGCGAACAATCAGCCCCAGCATTTT
10	TRBV20-1	NA	TRBJ2-5	CSARGETQYF	TGCAGTGCGCGAGGAGAGACCCAGTACTTC